This entry lists 9 T cell receptor beta chains sequenced from one sample in a study of T cells in Graves' hyperthyroidism and ophthalmopathy. Researchers amplified the TCR beta CDR3 regions from RNA transcripts. HTBI primers were used for first-round RT-PCR of the TCR CDR3. TCRdb re-analysed the multiplex PCR reads in MiXCR, keeping a single row per CDR3 protein. Counted here are 700,000 or so distinct CDR3 sequences, 15% to 20% occurring once; the ten biggest clones make up 8.4%. The sample consisted of blood. The source is a man between 18 and 35 years old with Graves' hyperthyroidism.

This clonotype was picked up a small number of times. The CDR3 bases are TGTGCCAGCGCAGACAGGGGGTACTCCTACGAGCAGTACTTC. As protein: CASADRGYSYEQYF. V gene TRBV7-9 combines with J gene TRBJ2-7; 9 bases align to TRBD1. The CDR3 covers 14 residues. The V gene's germline CDR1 is SEHNR and CDR2 FQNEAQ (reference sequence). V dropped 8 bases and J dropped 0; count of bases not matched to a gene: 5. Drawing the rest from reference TRBV7-9 and TRBJ2-7, the complete variable domain is DTGVSQNPRHKITKRGQNVTFRCDPISEHNRLYWYRQTLGQGPEFLTYFQNEAQLEKSRLLSDRFSAERPKGSFSTLEIQRTEQGDSAMYLCASADRGYSYEQYFGPGTRLTVT.

In this sample, this clonotype turned up a few times. The rearrangement links TRBV30 to TRBJ2-5, with unresolved D. V gave up 3 bases and J gave up 2 bases, with 16 bases separating them. The CDR3 is made up of 15 amino acids. Germline lookup yields CDR1 GTSNPN and CDR2 SVGIG (reference sequence). The CDR3 DNA is TGTGCCTGGAGCGGCTACGGGCTTACGCAAGAGACCCAGTACTTC. It yields the protein CAWSGYGLTQETQYF.

This clonotype has more than one count but fewer than ten. The chain combines TRBV6-2 or TRBV6-3 with TRBJ1-2, with 8 positions matching TRBD1. Looked up from germline, CDR1 is MNHEY and CDR2 is SVGEGT. After removal of 4 bases from V and 4 bases from J, the junction contained 5 bases not matched to a gene. This CDR3 spans 14 amino acids. The CDR3 sequence is CASSLRGQGYGYTF. The CDR3 DNA follows: TGTGCCAGCAGTTTACGAGGACAGGGCTATGGCTACACCTTC.

DNA for the CDR3: TGTGCCAGCAGCTTACGGGGGGGAACCCAGTACTTC. This codes for CASSLRGGTQYF. The genes are TRBV7-2 and TRBJ2-5; the match to TRBD2 covers 8 bases. V was clipped by 2 bases and J by 8 bases; unmatched bases: 1. The germline CDR1 and CDR2 sequences are SGHTA and FQGNSA. CDR3 length equals 12 residues.

This clonotype showed up many times. A junction end diverges from the germline sequence, so it may reflect a read error. The chain joins TRBV11-3 to TRBJ1-1; D is unresolved. This CDR3 comprises 13 residues. Germline V lookup: CDR1 SGHNT, CDR2 YENEEA. The CDR3 sequence is CASSLEVGTEAFF. The CDR3 coding sequence is TGTGCCAGCAGTTTAGAAGTCGGAACTGAAGCTTTCTTT.

V and J are TRBV2 and TRBJ2-2; TRBD1 matches at 11 bases. The length of the CDR3 is 14 residues. Germline assignment: CDR1 SNHLY and CDR2 FYNNEI. Trimming at V came to 6 bases and at J to 7 bases, leaving 4 bases not matched to a gene. CDR3: CASRGTGGNGELFF. The CDR3 DNA is TGTGCCAGCAGGGGGACAGGGGGTAACGGGGAGCTGTTTTTT.

The chain links TRBV4-1 to TRBJ2-2; a weak D match, TRBD2 (6 bases). Between the trimmed V and J ends, which lost 3 bases and 2 bases, there was a span of 10 bases. Germline CDR1 reads MGHRA; CDR2 reads YSYEKL. This CDR3 has 15 residues. CDR3 sequence (DNA): TGCGCCAGCAGCCAGGAGGGAGGAAACACCGGGGAGCTGTTTTTT. Translation: CASSQEGGNTGELFF.

The J gene is TRBJ1-1, the V gene TRBV12-3 or TRBV12-4; a possible D gene is TRBD1 (6 bases). This CDR3 region has 12 residues. Trimming took off 10 bases at V and 1 base at J, with 10 bases between the two ends. The CDR3 protein is CAIEQGNTEAFF. In DNA, the CDR3 is TGTGCCATCGAACAGGGGAACACTGAAGCTTTCTTT.

A note on this clonotype: This may arise from a read error, as a much more abundant clone is one base away. The V call is TRBV27, the J call TRBJ2-1; the D call may be TRBD1 or TRBD2 (5 bases each). CDR1 MNHEY and CDR2 SMNVEV come from the germline V gene (reference sequence). V shed 5 bases and J shed 4 bases, with 21 bases lying between them. The CDR3 length is 17 residues. The chain's CDR3 is CASSPTSPGRGYNEQFF. DNA of the CDR3: TGTGCCAGCAGTCCAACCTCACCGGGACGGGGTTACAATGAGCAGTTCTTC.